The rows below give T cell receptor beta chains drawn from one sample of a study of T cell repertoires in cytomegalovirus infection. TCRdb analysed the reads with MiXCR anew, one entry per CDR3 protein. This table holds roughly 230,000 distinct CDR3 sequences, roughly 20% found once. The source material was CD8+ T cells from PBMCs. These receptors originate from a human donor in good health (CMV status not recorded). Some clones in this sample may be carry-over from other donors' samples. Each CDR3 is given with its conserved first and last residue. The D gene is left open where the match is weak. Expanded clones are given a class, and other clones once, few, many or no size at all.

NA,TRBJ2-7,few,TRBV4-1,CASSQAQGYEQYF,TGCGCCAGCAGCCAAGCACAGGGATACGAGCAGTACTTC
NA,TRBJ1-2,NA,TRBV7-6,CASRGAGDNYGYTF,TGTGCCAGCAGGGGGGCAGGGGACAACTATGGCTACACCTTC
NA,TRBJ2-3,NA,TRBV12-3/TRBV12-4,CASSPAVGAADTQYF,TGTGCCAGCAGTCCCGCTGTAGGGGCAGCAGATACGCAGTATTTT
NA,TRBJ2-1,few,TRBV5-5,CASAHRDHQFEQFF,TGTGCCAGCGCACACCGGGACCACCAGTTTGAGCAGTTCTTC
NA,TRBJ1-3,NA,TRBV20-1,CSAIIPTGDIYF,TGCAGTGCTATAATCCCGACGGGTGACATATATTTT
NA,TRBJ1-2,many,TRBV7-2,CASSQRSRYGYTF,TGTGCCAGCAGCCAGCGCAGCCGCTATGGCTACACCTTC
NA,TRBJ1-6,NA,TRBV10-3,CAISDPGESPLHF,TGTGCCATCAGTGACCCAGGGGAATCACCCCTCCACTTT
NA,TRBJ1-2,NA,TRBV5-1,CASSLDPTPGPDGYTF,TGCGCCAGCAGCTTGGACCCAACCCCGGGGCCGGATGGCTACACCTTC
NA,TRBJ1-2,NA,TRBV5-4,CASSFWGLNYGYTF,TGTGCCAGCAGCTTTTGGGGGCTTAACTATGGCTACACCTTC
NA,TRBJ2-1,NA,TRBV10-3,CAISPFGGSYNEQFF,TGTGCCATCAGTCCCTTCGGGGGCTCCTACAATGAGCAGTTCTTC
NA,TRBJ1-5,many,TRBV7-2,CASSPRLGPDQPQHF,TGTGCCAGCAGCCCCCGCCTGGGGCCCGATCAGCCCCAGCATTTT
TRBD1,TRBJ1-2,few,TRBV7-9,CASSIGQAYTPRDYGYTF,TGTGCCAGCAGCATCGGACAGGCCTATACCCCGCGGGACTATGGCTACACCTTC
NA,TRBJ2-3,few,TRBV7-2,CASSLNTADTQYF,TGTGCCAGCAGCTTAAATACCGCAGATACGCAGTATTTT
NA,TRBJ2-3,few,TRBV15,CATSSDSITTDTQYF,TGTGCCACCAGCAGTGACTCGATCACCACAGATACGCAGTATTTT
NA,TRBJ1-1,NA,TRBV28,CASSPRAIFTEAFF,TGTGCCAGCAGTCCGCGGGCGATATTTACTGAAGCTTTCTTT
TRBD1,TRBJ2-7,NA,TRBV5-5,CASRQKITGVIYEQYF,TGTGCCAGCAGACAAAAGATAACAGGGGTAATTTACGAGCAGTACTTC
NA,TRBJ2-3,NA,TRBV28,CASSGDSLGDTQYF,TGTGCCAGCAGTGGGGACTCGCTGGGAGATACGCAGTATTTT
NA,TRBJ1-6,few,TRBV28,CASSQTGFPSPLHF,TGTGCCAGCAGTCAAACGGGTTTTCCTTCACCCCTCCACTTT
NA,TRBJ1-5,few,TRBV12-5,CASGLSPRGADNQPQHF,TGTGCTAGTGGTTTGTCCCCCCGGGGGGCGGACAATCAGCCCCAGCATTTT
NA,TRBJ2-2,medium-sized,TRBV7-9,CASSLAGPGELFF,TGTGCCAGCAGCTTAGCGGGACCCGGGGAGCTGTTTTTT
TRBD1,TRBJ2-7,few,TRBV4-1,CASSQEGDRGYEQYF,TGCGCCAGCAGCCAAGAAGGGGACAGGGGATACGAGCAGTACTTC
NA,TRBJ2-2,NA,TRBV11-2,CASSLEWKGRWGTGELFF,TGTGCCAGCAGCTTAGAATGGAAAGGACGGTGGGGCACCGGGGAGCTGTTTTTT
TRBD1,TRBJ1-1,NA,TRBV7-8,CASSLVLQGANTEAFF,TGTGCCAGCAGCTTAGTGTTACAGGGGGCGAACACTGAAGCTTTCTTT
NA,TRBJ2-1,NA,TRBV19,CASSIASGYNEQFF,TGTGCCAGTAGTATAGCATCTGGATACAATGAGCAGTTCTTC
NA,TRBJ2-1,few,TRBV14,CASSQGSAPHEQFF,TGTGCCAGCAGCCAAGGGTCTGCCCCACATGAGCAGTTCTTC
NA,TRBJ1-5,few,TRBV28,CASSSRAPAQHF,TGTGCCAGCAGTAGTCGGGCCCCGGCCCAGCATTTT
NA,TRBJ2-7,few,TRBV5-1,CASSLAGSYYEQYF,TGCGCCAGCAGCTTGGCGGGTAGTTACTACGAGCAGTACTTC
NA,TRBJ1-1,NA,TRBV7-5,CISVPEAATGNTEAFF,NA
NA,TRBJ2-1,many,TRBV24-1,CATSDLQGQGNEQFF,TGTGCCACCAGTGATTTACAGGGTCAGGGGAATGAGCAGTTCTTC
NA,TRBJ2-5,few,TRBV6-5,CASSLSSVPTRETQYF,TGTGCCAGCAGCCTCTCCAGCGTCCCGACGAGAGAGACCCAGTACTTC
TRBD2,TRBJ2-3,many,TRBV7-2,CASSLSPNNPLAGGTDTQYF,TGTGCCAGCAGCTTATCCCCGAATAACCCGTTAGCGGGGGGGACAGATACGCAGTATTTT
TRBD1,TRBJ1-2,NA,TRBV27,CASSTSRGPGYTF,TGTGCCAGCAGTACCTCAAGGGGGCCTGGCTACACCTTC
NA,TRBJ1-1,NA,TRBV4-1,CASSLHQGTPEAFF,TGCGCCAGCAGCCTGCACCAGGGAACTCCTGAAGCTTTCTTT
NA,TRBJ2-7,NA,TRBV19,CASSIEDSETYEQYF,TGTGCCAGTAGTATAGAAGACAGCGAAACCTACGAGCAGTACTTC
TRBD1,TRBJ2-7,many,TRBV11-1,CASSLSLRDRVIHEQYF,TGTGCCAGCAGCTTAAGCCTCCGGGACAGGGTGATCCACGAGCAGTACTTC
NA,TRBJ2-1,few,TRBV28,CASSLSGIAYNEQFF,TGTGCCAGCAGTTTATCCGGGATAGCCTACAATGAGCAGTTCTTC
TRBD1,TRBJ1-2,few,TRBV20-1,CSAMVRGFGYTF,TGCAGTGCTATGGTCAGGGGGTTTGGCTACACCTTC